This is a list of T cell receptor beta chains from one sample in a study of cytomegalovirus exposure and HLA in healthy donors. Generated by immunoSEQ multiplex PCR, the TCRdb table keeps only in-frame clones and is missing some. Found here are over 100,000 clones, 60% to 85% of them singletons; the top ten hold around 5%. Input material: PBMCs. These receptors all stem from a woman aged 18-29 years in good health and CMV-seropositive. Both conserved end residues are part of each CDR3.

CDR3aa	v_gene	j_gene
CASSEAPGQSNYGYTF	TRBV6-1	TRBJ1-2
CASSPLDSSPSEAFF	TRBV18	TRBJ1-1
CASSQVGGGAYEQYF	TRBV4-2	TRBJ2-7
CASRKGLEIVTDTQYF	TRBV13	TRBJ2-3
CASSVVGERTEAFF	TRBV9	TRBJ1-1
CASSLLGLAENEQFF	TRBV28	TRBJ2-1
CASSIDLDRLYGYTF	TRBV19	TRBJ1-2
CAWSARSSTDTQYF	TRBV30	TRBJ2-3
CATSREGGTGETQYF	TRBV15	TRBJ2-5
CASSSTGGFQETQYF	TRBV7-9	TRBJ2-5
CASSGGSTVDQPQHF	TRBV2	TRBJ1-5
CAWSAPWTGDYGYTF	TRBV30	TRBJ1-2
CASSIATGGAYNEQFF	TRBV19	TRBJ2-1
CASSGTGLEQYF	TRBV2	TRBJ2-7
CASSLLSRVSNQPQHF	TRBV28	TRBJ1-5
CASSYSSGLGFNEQFF	TRBV6-6	TRBJ2-1
CAISREVSEQFF	TRBV10-3	TRBJ2-1
CASRTGVAGGETQYF	TRBV2	TRBJ2-5
CASSVDLRQANQPQHF	TRBV2	TRBJ1-5
CASSLYLNNEQFF	TRBV7-2	TRBJ2-1
CATRQGAGTEAFF	TRBV19	TRBJ1-1
CASSIREDRAGANVLTF	TRBV19	TRBJ2-6
CASSSFRVGATEAFF	TRBV19	TRBJ1-1
CASSSTVSGVFTGELFF	TRBV7-3	TRBJ2-2
CASTIGAGELFF	TRBV5-6	TRBJ2-2
CASLSTGVGNTIYF	TRBV6-1	TRBJ1-3
CASSLAGSVYQPQHF	TRBV5-6	TRBJ1-5
CASSVGVGSADTQYF	TRBV9	TRBJ2-3
CASSFAPTGYEQYF	TRBV21-1	TRBJ2-7
CATSRSGQPLVPGYTF	TRBV15	TRBJ1-2
CASSGQRESSYEQYF	TRBV27	TRBJ2-7
CAIMDRGSYEQYF	TRBV10-3	TRBJ2-7
CASSDESGYTF	TRBV10-2	TRBJ1-2
CASTRDRGTGELFF	TRBV2	TRBJ2-2
CASEAAGSTDTQYF	TRBV6-1	TRBJ2-3
CASSVGGQSAYEQYF	TRBV9	TRBJ2-7
CASSQDPPRETQYF	TRBV4-1	TRBJ2-5
CASSAGTGDGYTF	TRBV5-6	TRBJ1-2
CASSERQGGVEAFF	TRBV6-1	TRBJ1-1
CASSQVFGGTDTQYF	TRBV4-1	TRBJ2-3
CASKRRESTDTQYF	TRBV2	TRBJ2-3
CASSQSGTATNEKLFF	TRBV4-1	TRBJ1-4
CASSVWDRWSLYSNQPQHF	TRBV9	TRBJ1-5
CASSQSFKENYGYTF	TRBV16	TRBJ1-2
CASSKESSGPTDTQYF	TRBV2	TRBJ2-3
CASSPGPAPAYEQYF	TRBV4-1	TRBJ2-7
CASSQIEATEAFF	TRBV4-1	TRBJ1-1
CASSLSGDTTQHF	TRBV7-9	TRBJ1-5
CASSEQGPPGELFF	TRBV28	TRBJ2-2